The 29 T cell receptor beta chains reported below all come from one sample, sequenced in a study of blood T cell repertoires in COVID-19. Clones were sequenced by immunoSEQ multiplex PCR, and TCRdb holds only the in-frame ones, with some missing. This table has a few hundred thousand clones, more than 75% appearing once. Input material: peripheral blood. These receptors came from a woman aged 50 to 60 with acute or convalescent COVID-19.

The J gene is TRBJ1-1, the V gene TRBV19; 7 positions match TRBD1. The germline gives CDR1 LNHDA, CDR2 SQIVND (reference sequence). Losses at the gene ends were 9 bases for V and 2 bases for J; bases not matched to a gene: 6. There are 13 residues in the CDR3. CDR3 amino acids: CASCYRGNTEAFF. In DNA form, the CDR3 reads TGTGCCAGCTGTTACAGGGGCAACACTGAAGCTTTCTTT.

The chain employs TRBV24-1 and TRBJ1-1; 7 positions match TRBD1. CDR3 length equals 14 residues. The V and J ends lost 4 bases and 10 bases, in that order; junction bases with no gene match: 11. Germline lookup yields CDR1 KGHDR and CDR2 SFDVKD. The CDR3 region has the DNA TGTGCCACCAGTGACCAGACAGGGCAAGGGAGAGCTTTCTTT. Protein sequence: CATSDQTGQGRAFF.

The rearrangement uses TRBV6-5 and TRBJ1-5, with unresolved D. The germline V gene has CDR1 MNHEY and CDR2 SVGAGI. The CDR3 contains 15 residues. V dropped 6 bases and J dropped 0 bases, with 12 bases sitting between them. CDR3 in amino acids: CASSPTLYSNQPQHF. CDR3 nucleotide sequence: TGTGCCAGCAGCCCGACACTCTATAGCAATCAGCCCCAGCATTTT.

This clone was seen a single time. The chain combines TRBV16 with TRBJ1-5; D unresolved. Trimming took 0 bases from V and 1 from J, leaving 13 bases between them. The CDR3 runs 17 residues. The V gene's germline CDR1 is KGHSY and CDR2 FQNENV. The CDR3 coding sequence is TGTGCCAGCAGCCAATCGGGCAGTTCTATCAGCAATCAGCCCCAGCATTTT. Translated, it gives CASSQSGSSISNQPQHF.

V and J are TRBV6-9 and TRBJ2-4; TRBD1 is a possible D gene (5 bases). The V gene lost 5 bases and the J gene lost 0 bases, with 20 bases spanning the gap. This CDR3 is built from 18 residues. Per germline, CDR1 MNHGY and CDR2 SVAAGI. The chain's CDR3 is CASSQDSPELLAKNIQYF. The DNA for the CDR3 is TGTGCCAGCAGTCAAGACAGTCCTGAACTTCTAGCCAAAAACATTCAGTACTTC.

This sequence joins TRBV7-8 and TRBJ2-7; 12 bases line up with TRBD2. The CDR3 has 15 residues. Germline V gene sequence: CDR1 SGHVS, CDR2 FQNEAQ. V trimming: 4 bases; J trimming: 2 bases; junction bases outside the gene matches: 3. For the CDR3, the DNA is TGTGCCAGCAGCTCCCTAGCGGGAGGGACCTACGAGCAGTACTTC. The encoded protein is CASSSLAGGTYEQYF.

V usage is TRBV4-3 and J usage is TRBJ2-7; D is perhaps TRBD1 (6 bases). From germline, CDR1 is LGHNA and CDR2 YSLEER. The CDR3 covers 16 residues. Between the trimmed V and J ends, which lost 0 bases and 1 base, there was a span of 13 bases. This CDR3 reads CASSQESRQGSYEQYF. DNA for the CDR3: TGCGCCAGCAGCCAAGAAAGCCGGCAGGGGTCCTACGAGCAGTACTTC.

The genes are TRBV6-5 and TRBJ2-3; possible D gene TRBD2, 6 bases. The germline V gene has CDR1 MNHEY and CDR2 SVGAGI. This CDR3 region has 14 residues. With 4 bases removed from V and 2 bases from J, the gap between germline ends came to 10 bases. The CDR3 DNA is TGTGCCAGCAGTTTCACTAGCCCCACAGATACGCAGTATTTT. Amino acids: CASSFTSPTDTQYF.

The chain recombines TRBV2 with TRBJ2-1, with D possibly being TRBD1 (5 bases). Germline V gene data show CDR1 as SNHLY and CDR2 as FYNNEI. This CDR3 has 15 residues. Trimming removed 5 bases at V and 2 bases at J, with 13 bases between. The CDR3 DNA reads TGTGCCAGCAGTTCCGACAGATCCACCTACAATGAGCAGTTCTTC. It encodes CASSSDRSTYNEQFF. Full variable domain (remainder filled in from reference TRBV2 and TRBJ2-1): EPEVTQTPSHQVTQMGQEVILRCVPISNHLYFYWYRQILGQKVEFLVSFYNNEISEKSEIFDDQFSVERPDGSNFTLKIRSTKLEDSAMYFCASSSDRSTYNEQFFGPGTRLTVL.

This chain connects TRBV7-2 to TRBJ1-1; D is unresolved. CDR1 is SGHTA and CDR2 is FQGNSA in the germline V gene. This CDR3 comprises 15 residues. The germline V and J ends were trimmed by 1 base and 6 bases, with 15 bases remaining between them. CDR3 DNA: TGTGCCAGCAGCTTAGTCAATTTGGTGGGCTCTGAAGCTTTCTTT. Translating gives CASSLVNLVGSEAFF.

Only one count was recorded for this clone. The V call is TRBV19, the J call TRBJ1-4, with TRBD1 matching over 9 bases. CDR1 is LNHDA and CDR2 is SQIVND in the germline V gene (reference sequence). V was clipped by 6 bases and J by 2 bases; unmatched bases: 10. The CDR3 runs 17 residues. The CDR3 nucleotides are TGTGCCAGTAGACGGGACAGGGAAGGAAGGACTAATGAAAAACTGTTTTTT. Its translation: CASRRDREGRTNEKLFF.

Here the CDR3 DNA reads TGTGCCAGCAGTTCCCACCAAGGGGGTGGCTACACCTTC. Encoded protein: CASSSHQGGGYTF. The V and J genes are TRBV6-5 and TRBJ1-2; D might be TRBD1 (6 bases). V lost 4 bases and J lost 7, with 13 bases in between. The CDR3 consists of 13 residues. CDR1 and CDR2 (germline): MNHEY, SVGAGI.

The J gene is TRBJ1-1, the V gene TRBV7-9; D gene ambiguous. This CDR3 contains 14 residues. The germline gives CDR1 SEHNR, CDR2 FQNEAQ (reference sequence). Between the trimmed V and J ends, which lost 0 bases and 5 bases, there was a span of 10 bases. CDR3 nucleotide sequence: TGTGCCAGCAGCTTAGCGAGTATCAGGACTGAAGCTTTCTTT. Its translation: CASSLASIRTEAFF. The full variable domain, with the rest looked up from reference TRBV7-9 and TRBJ1-1, is DTGVSQNPRHKITKRGQNVTFRCDPISEHNRLYWYRQTLGQGPEFLTYFQNEAQLEKSRLLSDRFSAERPKGSFSTLEIQRTEQGDSAMYLCASSLASIRTEAFFGQGTRLTVV.

The chain is built from TRBV28 and TRBJ1-2; no clear D. The CDR3 covers 15 residues. Trimming removed 7 bases from V and 4 bases from J, with 19 bases in between. Germline V gene lookup returns CDR1 MDHEN and CDR2 SYDVKM. CDR3 nucleotide sequence: TGTGCCAGCACAATGCCCCCCGGGCGGGGCTATGGCTACACCTTC. It codes for CASTMPPGRGYGYTF.

This clone has a handful of counts. The chain joins TRBV29-1 to TRBJ1-2; the match to TRBD1 covers 9 bases. Trimming cost V 8 bases and J 0 bases; bases outside gene matches: 4. Germline CDR1 is SQVTM and CDR2 is ANQGSEA. The CDR3 has 13 residues. Here the CDR3 reads CSTGDRANYGYTF. Here the CDR3 DNA reads TGCAGCACGGGGGACAGGGCTAACTATGGCTACACCTTC.

This chain uses TRBV28 with TRBJ1-1, with 7 bases matching TRBD1. Germline V gives CDR1 MDHEN, CDR2 SYDVKM. V lost 3 bases and J lost 1; bases outside the gene matches: 2. CDR3 length equals 14 residues. CDR3 in DNA: TGTGCCAGCAGTTTGCAGGGGGGGAACACTGAAGCTTTCTTT. This codes for CASSLQGGNTEAFF.

The V gene is TRBV28, the J gene TRBJ2-7, with TRBD2 matching over 9 bases. There are 16 residues in the CDR3. The V segment lost 5 bases and the J segment 5 bases; nucleotides outside the gene matches: 13. CDR1 MDHEN and CDR2 SYDVKM come from the germline V gene. As DNA, the CDR3 is TGTGCCAGCAGTGACCAACACGCGGGAGGGATCCACGAGCAGTACTTC. Its protein product is CASSDQHAGGIHEQYF.

This sequence joins TRBV27 and TRBJ1-4; TRBD1 matches at 8 bases. Trimming took 2 bases from V and 7 from J; bases not matched to a gene: 0. From germline, CDR1 is MNHEY and CDR2 SMNVEV (reference sequence). The CDR3 length is 13 residues. In nucleotides, the CDR3 is TGTGCCAGCAGTTTACAGGGGGCTGAAAAACTGTTTTTT. Protein sequence: CASSLQGAEKLFF.

V is TRBV5-5 and J is TRBJ1-6; a weak D match, TRBD1 (5 bases). The ends were cut back, 4 bases at V and 7 bases at J, with 12 bases in the middle. The CDR3 loop spans 14 amino acids. Germline CDR1 is SGHKS and CDR2 is YYEKEE (reference sequence). CDR3 sequence reads: CASSQSGENSPLHF. The CDR3 coding sequence is TGTGCCAGCAGCCAGTCGGGGGAGAATTCACCCCTCCACTTT.

J is TRBJ2-7 and V is TRBV7-3; the D is unclear. Germline-derived CDR1 and CDR2 are SGHTA and FQGTGA. The CDR3 spans 13 residues. V was pared by 5 bases and J by 4 bases, with 12 bases between. The CDR3 spells CASSPQVGYEQYF. CDR3 in DNA: TGTGCCAGCAGCCCCCAGGTAGGATACGAGCAGTACTTC.

This clone was observed a single time. The chain combines TRBV6-5 with TRBJ2-7, with D possibly TRBD1 on 5 matching bases. V gave up 5 bases and J gave up 7 bases, with 15 bases separating them. This CDR3 region has 13 residues. Per the germline V gene, CDR1 is MNHEY and CDR2 is SVGAGI. The CDR3 sequence: CASSLPVSGEQYF. CDR3 bases: TGTGCCAGCAGTCTCCCGGTATCAGGGGAGCAGTACTTC.

V gene TRBV5-1 combines with J gene TRBJ2-2, with 10 positions matching TRBD1. The CDR3 runs to 14 residues. J gave up 7 bases and V 3 bases, and 3 bases lay outside the gene matches. CDR1 and CDR2 from the germline V gene are SGHRS and YFSETQ. The CDR3 nucleotides are TGCGCCAGCAGCTCCGGGACAGGGGTCGGGGAGCTGTTTTTT. Protein product: CASSSGTGVGELFF. The whole variable domain, filled in from reference TRBV5-1 and TRBJ2-2, reads KAGVTQTPRYLIKTRGQQVTLSCSPISGHRSVSWYQQTPGQGLQFLFEYFSETQRNKGNFPGRFSGRQFSNSRSEMNVSTLELGDSALYLCASSSGTGVGELFFGEGSRLTVL.

This chain connects TRBV27 to TRBJ2-1; the D gene is possibly TRBD1 (5 bases). This CDR3 has 14 residues. The V gene's germline CDR1 is MNHEY and CDR2 SMNVEV (reference sequence). V was clipped by 5 bases and J by 2 bases, with 10 bases between them. In nucleotides, the CDR3 is TGTGCCAGCAGTATAGGGGCTGCCTACAATGAGCAGTTCTTC. Translating gives CASSIGAAYNEQFF.

V gene TRBV6-2 or TRBV6-3 combines with J gene TRBJ2-4; no firm D call. This CDR3 comprises 13 residues. The V and J ends lost 6 bases and 6 bases respectively, with 12 bases between them. Germline CDR1 MNHEY, CDR2 SVGEGT. CDR3 DNA: TGTGCCAGCAGCCGGGCCTCAGTAAACATTCAGTACTTC. It specifies CASSRASVNIQYF.

The V and J genes are TRBV30 and TRBJ1-2; D gene unclear. Germline V lookup: CDR1 GTSNPN, CDR2 SVGIG (reference sequence). The CDR3 loop spans 15 amino acids. Trimming cost V 3 bases and J 7 bases, with 21 bases left between them. The CDR3 DNA reads TGTGCCTGGAGCCCCGCGGGCGGGTCCCCGGGTGGCTACACCTTC. Its translation is CAWSPAGGSPGGYTF.

This clone came up a few times. This chain connects TRBV7-3 to TRBJ1-1, with D uncertain. The CDR3 runs 14 residues. Germline V lookup: CDR1 SGHTA, CDR2 FQGTGA. Trimming cost V 2 bases and J 7 bases, with 14 bases left between them. CDR3 bases: TGTGCCAGCAGCTTATTTCCGGGGTCGGATGAAGCTTTCTTT. The encoded protein is CASSLFPGSDEAFF.

Concerning this clone itself: Within the sample, other DNA sequences also encode this same CDR3. The chain joins TRBV27 to TRBJ1-3; a weak D match, TRBD1 (5 bases). Germline-derived CDR1 and CDR2 are MNHEY and SMNVEV (reference sequence). The CDR3 runs to 15 residues. Trimming cost V 3 bases and J 0 bases, with 9 bases left between them. The CDR3 reads CASSLGGTSGNTIYF. DNA of the CDR3: TGTGCCAGCAGTTTGGGGGGGACCTCTGGAAACACCATATATTTT.

The chain joins TRBV11-2 to TRBJ1-1, with 11 nucleotides matching TRBD1. CDR3 length equals 14 residues. CDR1 is SGHAT, CDR2 FQNNGV, per germline. The junction had 4 bases not matched to a gene; V was cut back by 6 bases and J by 4 bases. This CDR3 is CASSWTGGITEAFF. The CDR3 coding sequence is TGTGCCAGCAGTTGGACAGGGGGCATCACTGAAGCTTTCTTT.

The V and J genes are TRBV4-1 and TRBJ2-2, with 9 bases lining up with TRBD1. Per germline, CDR1 MGHRA and CDR2 YSYEKL. Unmatched junction bases numbered 9, after V lost 4 bases and J lost 9 bases. The CDR3 sequence is 15 residues long. CDR3 sequence (DNA): TGCGCCAGCAGCCCGGGACAGGGTCCGGAGCGGGAGCTGTTTTTT. It specifies CASSPGQGPERELFF.